This T cell receptor (beta chain) was obtained from a study of T cells after posttransplantation cyclophosphamide. Study conclusions and caveats: Skin or GI-infiltrating T cells shared few TRB sequences with blood. Later post-transplant blood repertoires were often dominated by donor CD8+ memory clones.

Unmatched junction bases numbered 12, after V lost 5 bases and J lost 10 bases. CDR3 length equals 17 residues. CDR1 SGHVS and CDR2 FNYEAQ come from the germline V gene. The data were produced by immunoSEQ multiplex PCR, yet TCRdb's version contains in-frame clones alone and is incomplete. The table records 30,000 or so clones without singletons, the ten largest covering approximately 4.3%. This clone was seen repeatedly, ten times or more. Its matching antigen is unknown. Sequenced: PBMCs. The rearrangement joins TRBV7-6 to TRBJ1-6; 12 bases are shared with TRBD1. This TCR was sampled from a woman aged 30 to 39 in good health and a related stem cell transplant donor. The CDR3 coding sequence is TGTGCCAGCAGCAAGTCCCGGGACAGGGGGCGAGGATCACCCCTCCACTTT. It translates to CASSKSRDRGRGSPLHF. Together with reference TRBV7-6 and TRBJ1-6, the CDR3 gives the full variable domain: GAGVSQSPRYKVTKRGQDVALRCDPISGHVSLYWYRQALGQGPEFLTYFNYEAQQDKSGLPNDRFSAERPEGSISTLTIQRTEQRDSAMYRCASSKSRDRGRGSPLHFGNGTRLTVT.